This is a list of T cell receptor beta chains from one sample in a study of graft-versus-host responses after intestinal transplantation. Generated by immunoSEQ multiplex PCR, the TCRdb table keeps only in-frame clones and is missing some. The sample yields about 5,200 clones, about two thirds seen once. Source: ileum tissue, taken less than 270 days after intestinal transplant. The origin of the receptors is a human patient who received an intestinal transplant, so some T cells may come from the graft donor. Both conserved end residues are part of each CDR3. A D gene is named only where the DNA matches it firmly. Some rows have no size entry. The others give once, few or many, or a class for an expanded clone.

d_gene,j_gene,abundance,v_gene,CDR3aa,CDR3nt
TRBD2,TRBJ2-5,.,TRBV6-5,CASSYRGTSGGETQYF,TGTGCCAGCAGTTACCGAGGGACTAGCGGGGGTGAGACCCAGTACTTC
.,TRBJ2-7,.,TRBV19,CASSPWGSVDEQYF,TGTGCCAGTTCTCCGTGGGGCAGCGTGGACGAGCAGTACTTC
.,TRBJ2-5,.,TRBV28,CASSLWEVETQYF,TGTGCCAGCAGTTTATGGGAGGTGGAGACCCAGTACTTC
TRBD2,TRBJ2-1,once,TRBV6-4,CASSEGGSNEQFF,TGTGCCAGCAGTGAGGGCGGGAGCAATGAGCAGTTCTTC
.,TRBJ1-1,.,TRBV11-3,CASSPRGGGTEAFF,TGTGCCAGCAGCCCCCGCGGGGGCGGCACTGAAGCTTTCTTT
TRBD1,TRBJ2-7,.,TRBV27,CASSRLTGTGGVYEQYF,TGTGCCAGCAGTCGACTTACCGGGACAGGGGGTGTTTACGAGCAGTACTTC
.,TRBJ1-2,few,TRBV10-3,CAISRGGGKDGYTF,TGTGCCATCTCTCGGGGAGGTGGTAAGGATGGCTACACCTTC
.,TRBJ2-7,.,TRBV18,CASSLQGTYEQYF,TGTGCCAGCTCACTCCAGGGGACCTACGAGCAGTACTTC
.,TRBJ1-2,.,TRBV7-8,CASSRPGRDENYGYTF,TGTGCCAGCAGCCGCCCGGGCAGGGATGAAAACTATGGCTACACCTTC
.,TRBJ1-1,.,TRBV10-1,CASTDRNEAFF,TGCGCCAGCACCGACAGGAATGAAGCTTTCTTT
TRBD2,TRBJ2-1,.,TRBV6-6,CASSRLAGRGEQFF,TGTGCCAGCAGCCGACTAGCGGGAAGGGGTGAGCAGTTCTTC
.,TRBJ1-2,.,TRBV11-2,CASSLESWGGPMGYTF,TGTGCCAGCAGCTTAGAGTCGTGGGGCGGACCTATGGGCTACACCTTC
.,TRBJ2-7,.,TRBV6-1,CASRRAEEAYEQYF,TGTGCCAGCAGGAGGGCGGAGGAGGCCTACGAGCAGTACTTC
.,TRBJ2-7,.,TRBV7-9,CASSFTYSPLSEQYF,TGTGCCAGCAGCTTCACTTATAGTCCTCTCTCCGAGCAGTACTTC
.,TRBJ2-1,.,TRBV6-6,CASSPTVYNEQFF,TGTGCCAGCAGCCCGACAGTCTACAATGAGCAGTTCTTC
TRBD2,TRBJ2-1,.,TRBV2,CASRVRREGSFLSSYNEQFF,TGTGCCAGCAGGGTTCGACGGGAGGGCTCCTTCCTTAGCTCCTACAATGAGCAGTTCTTC